This passage covers 12 T cell receptor beta chains from one sample sequenced in a study of T cell responses to AZD1222 COVID-19 vaccine (dated by TCRdb to about 2021). Library preparation was by the immunoSEQ multiplex PCR assay. Sourced from immuneACCESS, this table was stored by TCRdb with only in-frame sequences that have V and J called. A share of the clones is absent; for the studies checked, an unresolved V gene accounts for under half, and the remainder has no known explanation. The sample table lists 90,000 to 120,000 clones, approximately 90% of them with a count of one. The top ten clones comprise roughly 6.2% of the sample. Reading the label with the study, this specimen's time point is: about 28 days (+/-7) after the second vaccine dose. Material: peripheral blood, obtained 28 days after the second AZD1222 dose. The receptor set was obtained from an adult who received the AZD1222 COVID-19 vaccine.

The chain uses TRBV5-1 and TRBJ2-1; 8 bases match TRBD2. The CDR3 has 14 amino acids. Trimming cost V 2 bases and J 9 bases; bases outside gene matches: 7. The germline V gene has CDR1 SGHRS and CDR2 YFSETQ. The CDR3 DNA reads TGCGCCAGCAGCTTTGTAGCGGGAATTGGTGAGCAGTTCTTC. It yields the protein CASSFVAGIGEQFF.

V gene TRBV7-8 combines with J gene TRBJ1-2, with D unresolved. V lost 5 bases and J 2 bases, leaving 9 bases between the germline ends. CDR3 length equals 13 residues. Germline V gene data show CDR1 as SGHVS and CDR2 as FQNEAQ. The CDR3 DNA sequence: TGTGCCAGCAGCCGTGGCCGGAACTATGGCTACACCTTC. It is translated as CASSRGRNYGYTF.

The chain employs TRBV7-2 and TRBJ2-5, with TRBD2 matching 14 bases. The CDR3 contains 16 residues. Germline V CDR1 and CDR2: SGHTA, FQGNSA. J gave up 4 bases and V 0 bases, and 1 base lay outside the gene matches. CDR3 in amino acids: CASSLAGLAGAETQYF. CDR3 nucleotide sequence: TGTGCCAGCAGCTTAGCGGGACTAGCGGGAGCAGAGACCCAGTACTTC.

This rearrangement joins TRBV28 to TRBJ2-7, with D perhaps being TRBD1 or TRBD2 (6 bases each). Germline V gene sequence: CDR1 MDHEN, CDR2 SYDVKM. This CDR3 comprises 13 residues. V was cut by 1 base and J by 7 bases, with 11 bases left in between. DNA for the CDR3: TGTGCCAGCAGTTTATCGGGGGCAGAAGAGCAGTACTTC. This gives the protein CASSLSGAEEQYF.

The rearrangement uses TRBV4-2 and TRBJ2-3; D not certain. V was trimmed by 5 bases and J by 4 bases, leaving 7 bases between them. The germline CDR1 and CDR2 sequences are LGHNA and YNFKEQ. The CDR3 extends over 12 amino acids. CDR3: CASSSLSDTQYF. CDR3 DNA sequence: TGTGCCAGCAGCTCTCTTTCAGATACGCAGTATTTT.

This chain links TRBV19 with TRBJ2-7; the D call may be TRBD1 or TRBD2 (7 bases each). CDR1 and CDR2 from the germline V gene are LNHDA and SQIVND (reference sequence). This CDR3 has 14 residues. Trimming took 5 bases from V and 3 from J, leaving 14 bases between them. The CDR3 sequence is CASSPGGALYEQYF. CDR3 DNA sequence: TGTGCCAGTAGTCCAGGGGGGGCACTCTACGAGCAGTACTTC.

The chain links TRBV11-2 to TRBJ1-6; D ambiguous. V lost 1 base and J lost 0, with 10 bases in between. The CDR3 consists of 17 residues. Germline V CDR1 and CDR2: SGHAT, FQNNGV. The CDR3 bases are TGTGCCAGCAGCTTAGTAGGGCGGAACTCCTATAATTCACCCCTCCACTTT. This codes for CASSLVGRNSYNSPLHF.

This clone was detected only once. The rearrangement uses TRBV13 and TRBJ2-2; D may be TRBD1 (5 bases). Looked up from germline, CDR1 is PRHDT and CDR2 is FYEKMQ (reference sequence). The CDR3 is made up of 16 amino acids. V was cut by 0 bases and J by 3 bases, with 11 bases left in between. Written as DNA, the CDR3 is TGTGCCAGCAGCTTAGGGGACAACCAATACACCGGGGAGCTGTTTTTT. Protein sequence: CASSLGDNQYTGELFF.

Note on this clone: The junction shows a germline mismatch at one end, possibly a read error. V gene TRBV28 combines with J gene TRBJ1-2; 7 bases are shared with TRBD1. CDR1 and CDR2 from the germline V gene are MDHEN and SYDVKM. The CDR3 is made up of 15 amino acids. The CDR3 loop is CASSLYSTGTEGYTF. The DNA for the CDR3 is TGTGCCAGCAGCTTATACTCCACAGGGACAGAGGGCTACACCTTC.

This chain joins TRBV19 and TRBJ2-7, with 8 bases fitting TRBD2. Per germline, CDR1 LNHDA and CDR2 SQIVND (reference sequence). The V and J ends lost 6 bases and 7 bases, in that order; junction bases with no gene match: 11. CDR3 size: 14 residues. For the CDR3, the DNA is TGTGCCAGTAGGTCCGGGACTAGTCTTGGAGAGCAGTACTTC. This translates into CASRSGTSLGEQYF. The entire variable domain, with the rest obtained from reference TRBV19 and TRBJ2-7, is as follows: DGGITQSPKYLFRKEGQNVTLSCEQNLNHDAMYWYRQDPGQGLRLIYYSQIVNDFQKGDIAEGYSVSREKKESFPLTVTSAQKNPTAFYLCASRSGTSLGEQYFGPGTRLTVT.

J is TRBJ2-1 and V is TRBV12-3 or TRBV12-4; 7 bases match TRBD2. There are 13 residues in the CDR3. Unmatched junction bases numbered 7, after V lost 4 bases and J lost 10 bases. The CDR3 spells CASSSLADREQFF. CDR3 bases: TGTGCCAGCAGTTCGCTAGCGGATAGGGAGCAGTTCTTC.

V and J are TRBV29-1 and TRBJ1-2, with TRBD1 matching over 9 bases. Germline lookup yields CDR1 SQVTM and CDR2 ANQGSEA. Unmatched junction bases numbered 11, after V lost 1 base and J lost 2 bases. This CDR3 spans 17 amino acids. The CDR3 protein is CSVEVSDPGQGNYGYTF. CDR3 nucleotide sequence: TGCAGCGTTGAAGTTTCGGATCCGGGACAGGGCAACTATGGCTACACCTTC.